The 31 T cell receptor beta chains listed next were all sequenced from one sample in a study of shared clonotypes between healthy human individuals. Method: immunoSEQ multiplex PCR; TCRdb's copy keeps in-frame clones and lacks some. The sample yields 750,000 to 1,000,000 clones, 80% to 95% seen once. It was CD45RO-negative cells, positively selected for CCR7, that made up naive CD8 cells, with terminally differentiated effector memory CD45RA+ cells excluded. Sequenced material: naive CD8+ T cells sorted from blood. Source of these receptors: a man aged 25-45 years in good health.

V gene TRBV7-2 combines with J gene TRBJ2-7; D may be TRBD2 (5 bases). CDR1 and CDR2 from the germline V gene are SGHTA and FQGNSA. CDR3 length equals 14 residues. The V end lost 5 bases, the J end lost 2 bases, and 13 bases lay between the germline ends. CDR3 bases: TGTGCCAGCAGCACCGGACCCGGGGCCTACGAGCAGTACTTC. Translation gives CASSTGPGAYEQYF.

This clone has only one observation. The CDR3 protein is CASIGGTGYSNQPQHF. CDR3 nucleotides: TGTGCCAGTATTGGAGGGACAGGTTATAGCAATCAGCCCCAGCATTTT. The rearrangement joins TRBV19 to TRBJ1-5; 8 nucleotides agree with TRBD1. The CDR3 is 16 amino acids. The germline CDR1 and CDR2 sequences are LNHDA and SQIVND (reference sequence). V lost 7 bases and J lost 0; bases outside the gene matches: 8.

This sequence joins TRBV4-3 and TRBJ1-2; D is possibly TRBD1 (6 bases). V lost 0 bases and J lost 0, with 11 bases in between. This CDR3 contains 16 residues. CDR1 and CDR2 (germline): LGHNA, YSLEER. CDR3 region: CASSQDRGQANYGYTF. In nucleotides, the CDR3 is TGCGCCAGCAGCCAAGATAGGGGACAAGCTAACTATGGCTACACCTTC.

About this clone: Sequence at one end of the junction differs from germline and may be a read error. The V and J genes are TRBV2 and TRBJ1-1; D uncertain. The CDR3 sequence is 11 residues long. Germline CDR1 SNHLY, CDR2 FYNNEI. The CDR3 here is CVSPQNTEAFF. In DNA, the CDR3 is TGTGTCAGCCCCCAGAACACTGAAGCTTTCTTT.

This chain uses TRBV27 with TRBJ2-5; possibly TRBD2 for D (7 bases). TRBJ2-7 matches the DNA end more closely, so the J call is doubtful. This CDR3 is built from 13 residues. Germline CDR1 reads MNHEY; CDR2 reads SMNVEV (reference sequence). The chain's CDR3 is CASMGGASYEQYF. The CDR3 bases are TGTGCCAGCATGGGGGGGGCCTCCTACGAGCAGTACTTC.

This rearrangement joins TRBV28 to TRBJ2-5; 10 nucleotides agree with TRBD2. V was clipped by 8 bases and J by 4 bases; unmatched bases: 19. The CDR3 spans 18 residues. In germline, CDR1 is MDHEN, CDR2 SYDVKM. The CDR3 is CASEPTLAAGGLGETQYF. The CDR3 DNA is TGTGCCAGCGAACCCACCCTGGCAGCGGGAGGGCTGGGAGAGACCCAGTACTTC.

The DNA for the CDR3 is TGTGCCAGCAGCTACTGGAGGGGGAGCGGGACAACCTACGAGCAGTACTTC. Translating gives CASSYWRGSGTTYEQYF. The rearrangement joins TRBV5-6 to TRBJ2-7; D possibly corresponds to TRBD2 (7 bases). V dropped 3 bases and J dropped 2 bases, with 21 bases sitting between them. The CDR3 runs to 17 residues. Germline assignment: CDR1 SGHDT and CDR2 YYEEEE.

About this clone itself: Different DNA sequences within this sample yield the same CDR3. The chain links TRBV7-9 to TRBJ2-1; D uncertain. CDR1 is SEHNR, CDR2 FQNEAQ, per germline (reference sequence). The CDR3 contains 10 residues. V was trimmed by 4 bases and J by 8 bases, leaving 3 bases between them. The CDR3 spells CASSSYEQFF. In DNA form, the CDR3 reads TGTGCCAGCAGCTCATATGAGCAGTTCTTC.

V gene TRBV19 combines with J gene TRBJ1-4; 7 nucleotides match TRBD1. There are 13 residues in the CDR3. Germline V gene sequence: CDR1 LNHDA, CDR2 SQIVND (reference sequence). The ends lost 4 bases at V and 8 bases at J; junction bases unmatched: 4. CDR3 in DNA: TGTGCCAGTAGTACGACAGGGTACGAAAAACTGTTTTTT. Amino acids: CASSTTGYEKLFF. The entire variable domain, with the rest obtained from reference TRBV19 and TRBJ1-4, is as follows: DGGITQSPKYLFRKEGQNVTLSCEQNLNHDAMYWYRQDPGQGLRLIYYSQIVNDFQKGDIAEGYSVSREKKESFPLTVTSAQKNPTAFYLCASSTTGYEKLFFGSGTQLSVL.

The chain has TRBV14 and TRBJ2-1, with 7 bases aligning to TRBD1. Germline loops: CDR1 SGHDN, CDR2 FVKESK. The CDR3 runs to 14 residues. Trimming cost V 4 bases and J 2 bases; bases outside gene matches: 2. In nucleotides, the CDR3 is TGTGCCAGCAGCCTACAGGGGACCTACAATGAGCAGTTCTTC. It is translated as CASSLQGTYNEQFF.

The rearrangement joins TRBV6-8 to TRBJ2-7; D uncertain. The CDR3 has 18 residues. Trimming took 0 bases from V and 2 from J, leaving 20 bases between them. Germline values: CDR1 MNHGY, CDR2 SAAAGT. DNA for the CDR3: TGTGCCAGCAGTTACTCAATACCCCTACTCGGACGTACCTACGAGCAGTACTTC. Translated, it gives CASSYSIPLLGRTYEQYF.

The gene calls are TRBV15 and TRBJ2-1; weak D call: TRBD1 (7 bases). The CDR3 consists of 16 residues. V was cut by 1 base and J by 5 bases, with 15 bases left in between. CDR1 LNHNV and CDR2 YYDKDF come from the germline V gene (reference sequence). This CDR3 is CATSRGQGRGDNEQFF. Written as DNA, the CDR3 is TGTGCCACCAGCAGAGGACAGGGTCGCGGGGACAATGAGCAGTTCTTC.

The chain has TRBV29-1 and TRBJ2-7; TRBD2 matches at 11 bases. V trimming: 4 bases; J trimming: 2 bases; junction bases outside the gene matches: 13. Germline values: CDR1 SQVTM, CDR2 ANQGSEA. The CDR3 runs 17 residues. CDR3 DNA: TGCAGCGTTGTGGGGCTAGCGGGAGGCCACGAACCCTACGAGCAGTACTTC. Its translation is CSVVGLAGGHEPYEQYF.

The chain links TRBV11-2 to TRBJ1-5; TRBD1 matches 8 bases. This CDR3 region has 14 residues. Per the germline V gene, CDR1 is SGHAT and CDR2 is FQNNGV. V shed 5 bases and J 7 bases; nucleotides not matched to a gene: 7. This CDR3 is CASSTDRGRQPQHF. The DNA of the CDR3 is TGTGCCAGCAGCACAGACAGGGGCCGCCAGCCCCAGCATTTT.

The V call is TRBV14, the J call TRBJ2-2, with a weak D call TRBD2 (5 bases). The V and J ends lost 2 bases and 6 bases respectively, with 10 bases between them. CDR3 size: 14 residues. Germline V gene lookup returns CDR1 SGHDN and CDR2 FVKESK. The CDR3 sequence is CASSQSGRAGELFF. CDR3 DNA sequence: TGTGCCAGCAGCCAATCTGGGCGGGCCGGGGAGCTGTTTTTT.

Here the CDR3 DNA reads TGTGCCAGCAGTGTTTCCACCGGGGAGCTGTTTTTT. Amino acid sequence: CASSVSTGELFF. J is TRBJ2-2 and V is TRBV27; D remains unclear. The CDR3 runs to 12 residues. Germline-derived CDR1 and CDR2 are MNHEY and SMNVEV (reference sequence). Trimming cost V 5 bases and J 4 bases, with 5 bases left between them.

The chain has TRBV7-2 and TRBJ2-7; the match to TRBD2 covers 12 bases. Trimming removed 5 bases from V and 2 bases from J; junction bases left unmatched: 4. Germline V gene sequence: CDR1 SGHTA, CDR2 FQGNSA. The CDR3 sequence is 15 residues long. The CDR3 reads CASSPGLAGPYEQYF. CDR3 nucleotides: TGTGCCAGCAGCCCCGGACTAGCGGGGCCCTACGAGCAGTACTTC.

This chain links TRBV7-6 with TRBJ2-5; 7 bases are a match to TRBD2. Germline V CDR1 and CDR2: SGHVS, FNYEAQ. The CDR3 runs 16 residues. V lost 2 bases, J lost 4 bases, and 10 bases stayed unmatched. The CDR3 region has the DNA TGTGCCAGCAGCTTAAAGGCGGGAGTGGGGGTAGAGACCCAGTACTTC. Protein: CASSLKAGVGVETQYF.

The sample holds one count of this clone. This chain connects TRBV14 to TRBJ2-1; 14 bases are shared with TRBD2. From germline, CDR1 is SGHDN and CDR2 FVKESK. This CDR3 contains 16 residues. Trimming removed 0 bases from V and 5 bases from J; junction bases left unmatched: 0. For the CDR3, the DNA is TGTGCCAGCAGCCAAGAGACTAGCGGGAGGGACAATGAGCAGTTCTTC. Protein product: CASSQETSGRDNEQFF.

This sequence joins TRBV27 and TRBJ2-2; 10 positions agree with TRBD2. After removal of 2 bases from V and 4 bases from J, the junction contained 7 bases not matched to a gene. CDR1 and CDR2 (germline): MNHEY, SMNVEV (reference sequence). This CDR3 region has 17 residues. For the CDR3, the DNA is TGTGCCAGCAGTTTAGGTCGTCTAGCGGGAGTCACCGGGGAGCTGTTTTTT. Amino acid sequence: CASSLGRLAGVTGELFF.

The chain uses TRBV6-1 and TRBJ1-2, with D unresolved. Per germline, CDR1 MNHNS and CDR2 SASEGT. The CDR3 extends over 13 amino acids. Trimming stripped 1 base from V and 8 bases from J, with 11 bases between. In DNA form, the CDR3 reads TGTGCCAGCAGTGAAGTTTTAAGTCGGGGCTACACCTTC. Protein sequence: CASSEVLSRGYTF.

CDR3 bases: TGTGCCAGTGGGACTAGCATTTCCACCTACGAGCAGTACTTC. Its protein is CASGTSISTYEQYF. The V and J genes are TRBV6-5 and TRBJ2-7; 9 bases agree with TRBD2. Losses at the gene ends were 9 bases for V and 2 bases for J; bases not matched to a gene: 8. The germline gives CDR1 MNHEY, CDR2 SVGAGI. This CDR3 comprises 14 residues.

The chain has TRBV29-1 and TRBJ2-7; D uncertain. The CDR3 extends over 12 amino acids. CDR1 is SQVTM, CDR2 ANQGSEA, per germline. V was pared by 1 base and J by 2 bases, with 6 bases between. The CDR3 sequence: CSVEGDTYEQYF. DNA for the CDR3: TGCAGCGTTGAAGGAGATACCTACGAGCAGTACTTC.

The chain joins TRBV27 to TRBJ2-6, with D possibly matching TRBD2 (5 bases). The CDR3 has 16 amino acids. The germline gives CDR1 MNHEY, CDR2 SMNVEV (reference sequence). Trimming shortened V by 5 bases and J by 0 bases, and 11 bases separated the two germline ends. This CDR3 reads CASSRLTSSGANVLTF. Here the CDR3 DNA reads TGTGCCAGCAGTCGCCTCACTAGCTCTGGGGCCAACGTCCTGACTTTC. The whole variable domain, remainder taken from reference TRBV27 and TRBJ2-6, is EAQVTQNPRYLITVTGKKLTVTCSQNMNHEYMSWYRQDPGLGLRQIYYSMNVEVTDKGDVPEGYKVSRKEKRNFPLILESPSPNQTSLYFCASSRLTSSGANVLTFGAGSRLTVL.

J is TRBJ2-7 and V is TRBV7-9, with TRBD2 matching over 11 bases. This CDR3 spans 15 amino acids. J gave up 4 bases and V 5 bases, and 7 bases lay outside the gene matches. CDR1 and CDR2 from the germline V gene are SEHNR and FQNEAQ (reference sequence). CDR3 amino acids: CASSPGLAGAYEQYF. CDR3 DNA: TGTGCCAGCAGCCCTGGACTAGCGGGCGCATACGAGCAGTACTTC.

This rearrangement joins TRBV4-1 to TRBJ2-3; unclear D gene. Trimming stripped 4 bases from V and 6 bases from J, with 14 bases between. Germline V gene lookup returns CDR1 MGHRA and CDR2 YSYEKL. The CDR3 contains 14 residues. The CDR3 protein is CASSPPGVWDTQYF. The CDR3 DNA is TGCGCCAGCAGCCCACCTGGGGTGTGGGATACGCAGTATTTT.

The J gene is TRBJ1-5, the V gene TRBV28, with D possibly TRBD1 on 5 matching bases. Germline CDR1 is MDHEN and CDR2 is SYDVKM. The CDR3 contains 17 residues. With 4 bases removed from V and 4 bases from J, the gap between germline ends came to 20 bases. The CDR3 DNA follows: TGTGCCAGCAGTTCCCTTGGGGTGAGGGGAGGGAATCAGCCCCAGCATTTT. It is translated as CASSSLGVRGGNQPQHF.

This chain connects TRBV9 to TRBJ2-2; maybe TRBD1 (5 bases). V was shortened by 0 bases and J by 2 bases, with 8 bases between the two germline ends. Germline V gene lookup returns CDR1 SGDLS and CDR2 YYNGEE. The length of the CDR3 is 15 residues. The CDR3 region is CASSVGQGNTGELFF. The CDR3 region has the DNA TGTGCCAGCAGCGTAGGTCAGGGAAACACCGGGGAGCTGTTTTTT.

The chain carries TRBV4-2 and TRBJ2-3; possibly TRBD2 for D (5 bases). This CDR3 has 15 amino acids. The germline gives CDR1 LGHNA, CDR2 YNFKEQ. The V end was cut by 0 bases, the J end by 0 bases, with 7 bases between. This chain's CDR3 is CASSQDGDSTDTQYF. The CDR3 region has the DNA TGTGCCAGCAGCCAAGACGGGGATAGCACAGATACGCAGTATTTT.

CDR3 sequence (DNA): TGTGCCAGCAGCGCCCGGGACAGGGTGGGCGAGACCCAGTACTTC. Protein sequence: CASSARDRVGETQYF. V is TRBV7-7 and J is TRBJ2-5; 9 bases match TRBD1. CDR3 length equals 15 residues. Germline V lookup: CDR1 SSHAT, CDR2 FNYEAQ (reference sequence). Trimming at V came to 5 bases and at J to 5 bases, leaving 9 bases not matched to a gene.

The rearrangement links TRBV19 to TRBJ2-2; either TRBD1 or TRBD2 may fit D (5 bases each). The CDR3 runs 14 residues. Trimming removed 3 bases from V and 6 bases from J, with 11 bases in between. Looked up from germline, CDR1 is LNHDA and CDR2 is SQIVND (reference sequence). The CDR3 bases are TGTGCCAGTAGTATTTCGGGGACCGCCGGGGAGCTGTTTTTT. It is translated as CASSISGTAGELFF.